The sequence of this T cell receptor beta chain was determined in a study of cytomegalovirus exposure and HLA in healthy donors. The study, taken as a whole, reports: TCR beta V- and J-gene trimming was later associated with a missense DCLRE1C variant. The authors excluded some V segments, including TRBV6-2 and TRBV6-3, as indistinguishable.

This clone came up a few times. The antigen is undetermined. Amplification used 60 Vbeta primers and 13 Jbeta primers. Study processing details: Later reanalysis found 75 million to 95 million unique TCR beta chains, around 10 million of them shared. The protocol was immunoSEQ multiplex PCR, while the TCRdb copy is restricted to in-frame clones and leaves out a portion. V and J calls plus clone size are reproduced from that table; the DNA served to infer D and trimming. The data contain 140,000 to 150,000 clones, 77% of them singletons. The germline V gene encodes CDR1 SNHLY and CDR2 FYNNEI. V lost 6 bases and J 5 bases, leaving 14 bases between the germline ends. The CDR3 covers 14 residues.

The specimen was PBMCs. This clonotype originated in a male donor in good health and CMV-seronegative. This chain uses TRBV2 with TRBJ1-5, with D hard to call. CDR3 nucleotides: TGTGCCAGCAGCGATGATCAGTCCGATCAGCCCCAGCATTTT. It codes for CASSDDQSDQPQHF. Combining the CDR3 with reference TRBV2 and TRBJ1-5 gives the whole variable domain EPEVTQTPSHQVTQMGQEVILRCVPISNHLYFYWYRQILGQKVEFLVSFYNNEISEKSEIFDDQFSVERPDGSNFTLKIRSTKLEDSAMYFCASSDDQSDQPQHFGDGTRLSIL.